This T cell receptor (beta chain) was recovered during a study of human T cells and chemical hapten exposure. CDR3 size: 16 residues. Trimming left V 1 base short and J 8 bases short, with 18 bases between. Germline loops: CDR1 SGHDT, CDR2 YYEEEE. TCRdb reprocessed the RACE reads with MiXCR, giving one entry per CDR3 protein. The sample contains tens of thousands of distinct CDR3 sequences, approximately 11% of which appear only once. This clonotype came up many times. The time point: pre-sensitization, week 0. Described treatment: therapeutic diphenylcyclopropenone sensitization with weekly scalp DPC.

This sequence originates from a woman in her fifties or sixties with alopecia areata. Some clones in this sample may be carry-over from other donors' samples. This chain connects TRBV5-6 to TRBJ1-4; D unresolved. Sequenced here: whole blood, sampled in connection with sensitization to the hapten diphenylcyclopropenone (DPC). The CDR3 protein is CASSLFSTGNMEKLFF. The CDR3, as DNA: TGTGCCAGCAGCTTGTTCTCGACGGGGAACATGGAAAAACTGTTTTTT.